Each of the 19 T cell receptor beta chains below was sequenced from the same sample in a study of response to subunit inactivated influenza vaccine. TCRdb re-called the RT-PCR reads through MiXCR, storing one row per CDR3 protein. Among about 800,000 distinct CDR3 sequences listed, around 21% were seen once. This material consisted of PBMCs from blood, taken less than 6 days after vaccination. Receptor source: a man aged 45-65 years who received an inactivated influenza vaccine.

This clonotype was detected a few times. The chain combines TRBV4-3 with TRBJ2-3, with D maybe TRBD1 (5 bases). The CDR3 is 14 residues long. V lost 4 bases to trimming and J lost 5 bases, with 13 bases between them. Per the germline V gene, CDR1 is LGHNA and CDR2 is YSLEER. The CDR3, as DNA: TGCGCCAGCAGCCCAGGGAACCAGGGAGATACGCAGTATTTT. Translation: CASSPGNQGDTQYF.

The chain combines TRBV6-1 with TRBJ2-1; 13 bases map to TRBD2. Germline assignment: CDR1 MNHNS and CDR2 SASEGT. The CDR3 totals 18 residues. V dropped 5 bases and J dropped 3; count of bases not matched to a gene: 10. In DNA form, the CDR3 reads TGTGCCAGCAGTCAAGGGGACCGGACTAGCGGGGGCTACAATGAGCAGTTCTTC. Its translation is CASSQGDRTSGGYNEQFF.

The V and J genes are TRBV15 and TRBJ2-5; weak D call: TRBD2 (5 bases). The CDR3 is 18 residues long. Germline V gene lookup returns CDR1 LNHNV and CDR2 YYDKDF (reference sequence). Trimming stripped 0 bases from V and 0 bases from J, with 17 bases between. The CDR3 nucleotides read TGTGCCACCAGCAGAGATCCATCCAGCGGAGTGTACCAAGAGACCCAGTACTTC. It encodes CATSRDPSSGVYQETQYF.

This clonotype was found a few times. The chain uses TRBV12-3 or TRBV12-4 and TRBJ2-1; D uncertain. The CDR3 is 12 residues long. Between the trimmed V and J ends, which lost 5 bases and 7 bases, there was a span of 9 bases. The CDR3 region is CASSTLGNEQFF. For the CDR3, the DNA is TGTGCCAGCAGTACTTTGGGGAATGAGCAGTTCTTC.

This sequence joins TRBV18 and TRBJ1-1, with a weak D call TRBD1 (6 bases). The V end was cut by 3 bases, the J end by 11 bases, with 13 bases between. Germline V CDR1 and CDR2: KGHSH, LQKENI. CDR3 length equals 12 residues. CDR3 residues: CASSPSRGEAFF. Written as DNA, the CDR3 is TGTGCCAGCTCACCTAGCAGGGGAGAGGCTTTCTTT.

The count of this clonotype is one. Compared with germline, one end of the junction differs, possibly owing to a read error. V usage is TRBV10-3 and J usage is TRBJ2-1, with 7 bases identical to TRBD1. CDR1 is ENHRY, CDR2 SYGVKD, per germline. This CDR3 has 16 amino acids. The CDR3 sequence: CVIRASRDSSYNEQFF. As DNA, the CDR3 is TGTGTCATCAGAGCCAGCCGGGACAGCTCCTACAATGAGCAGTTCTTC.

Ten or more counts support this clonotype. DNA of the CDR3: TGTGCCAGCAGTTTAGTGCGGTGGGCGGCCAAAAACATTCAGTACTTC. Amino acids: CASSLVRWAAKNIQYF. This chain uses TRBV12-3 or TRBV12-4 with TRBJ2-4; D ambiguous. This CDR3 spans 16 amino acids. The V end lost 1 base, the J end lost 1 base, and 11 bases lay between the germline ends.

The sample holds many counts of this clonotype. CDR3 coding DNA: TGCAGTGCCACTAGCGGGAACTCCTACGAGCAGTACTTC. The encoded protein is CSATSGNSYEQYF. The rearrangement links TRBV20-1 to TRBJ2-7, with TRBD2 identical over 10 bases. In germline, CDR1 is DFQATT, CDR2 SNEGSKA (reference sequence). This CDR3 is 13 amino acids long. J gave up 0 bases and V 6 bases, and 2 bases lay outside the gene matches.

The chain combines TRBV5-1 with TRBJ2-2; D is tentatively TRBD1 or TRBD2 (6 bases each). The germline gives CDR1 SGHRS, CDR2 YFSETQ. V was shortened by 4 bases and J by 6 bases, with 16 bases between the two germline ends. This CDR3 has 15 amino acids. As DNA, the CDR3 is TGCGCCAGCAGCGGAGGGGGAACCGTTCCCGGGGAGCTGTTTTTT. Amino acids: CASSGGGTVPGELFF. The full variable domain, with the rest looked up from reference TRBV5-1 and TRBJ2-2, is KAGVTQTPRYLIKTRGQQVTLSCSPISGHRSVSWYQQTPGQGLQFLFEYFSETQRNKGNFPGRFSGRQFSNSRSEMNVSTLELGDSALYLCASSGGGTVPGELFFGEGSRLTVL.

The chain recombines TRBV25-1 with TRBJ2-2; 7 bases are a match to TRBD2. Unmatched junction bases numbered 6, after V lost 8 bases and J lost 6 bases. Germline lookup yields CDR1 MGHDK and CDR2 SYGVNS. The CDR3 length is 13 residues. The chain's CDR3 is CASGGDGAGELFF. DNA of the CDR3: TGTGCCAGCGGGGGGGACGGGGCCGGGGAGCTGTTTTTT. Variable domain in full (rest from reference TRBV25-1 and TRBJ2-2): EADIYQTPRYLVIGTGKKITLECSQTMGHDKMYWYQQDPGMELHLIHYSYGVNSTEKGDLSSESTVSRIRTEHFPLTLESARPSHTSQYLCASGGDGAGELFFGEGSRLTVL.

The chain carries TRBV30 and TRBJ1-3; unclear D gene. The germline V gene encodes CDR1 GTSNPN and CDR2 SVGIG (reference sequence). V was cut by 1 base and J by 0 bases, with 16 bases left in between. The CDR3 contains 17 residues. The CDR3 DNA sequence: TGTGCCTGGAGTGCCTCCTCGGGGTGGATCTCTGGAAACACCATATATTTT. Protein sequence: CAWSASSGWISGNTIYF.

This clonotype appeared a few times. The CDR3 DNA reads TGTGCCAGCAGCCAAGATCCGAGCACCGGGGAGCTGTTTTTT. Protein: CASSQDPSTGELFF. The J gene is TRBJ2-2, the V gene TRBV4-2; no clear D gene. Germline V CDR1 and CDR2: LGHNA, YNFKEQ. V was trimmed by 0 bases and J by 4 bases, leaving 6 bases between them. The CDR3 sequence is 14 residues long.

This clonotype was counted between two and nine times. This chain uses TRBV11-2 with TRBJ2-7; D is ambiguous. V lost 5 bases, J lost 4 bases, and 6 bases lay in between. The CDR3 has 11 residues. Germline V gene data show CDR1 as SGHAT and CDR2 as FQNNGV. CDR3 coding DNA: TGTGCCAGCAGCATCTATTACGAGCAGTACTTC. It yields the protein CASSIYYEQYF.

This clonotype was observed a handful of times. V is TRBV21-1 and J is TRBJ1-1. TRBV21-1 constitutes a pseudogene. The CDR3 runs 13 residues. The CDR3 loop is CASSKDGRPEAFF. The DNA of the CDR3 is TGTGCCAGCAGCAAAGATGGCAGACCTGAAGCTTTCTTT.

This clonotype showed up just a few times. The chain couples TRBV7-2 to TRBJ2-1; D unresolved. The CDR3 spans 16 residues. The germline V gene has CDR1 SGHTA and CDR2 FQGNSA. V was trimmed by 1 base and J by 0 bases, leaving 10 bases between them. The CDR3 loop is CASSLGPWGSYNEQFF. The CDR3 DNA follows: TGTGCCAGCAGCTTAGGGCCCTGGGGCTCCTACAATGAGCAGTTCTTC.

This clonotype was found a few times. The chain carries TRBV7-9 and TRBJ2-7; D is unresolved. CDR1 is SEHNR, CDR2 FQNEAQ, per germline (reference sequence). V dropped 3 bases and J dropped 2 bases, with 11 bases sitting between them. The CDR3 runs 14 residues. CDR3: CASSFGRVTYEQYF. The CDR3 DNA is TGTGCCAGCAGCTTTGGTAGAGTTACCTACGAGCAGTACTTC.

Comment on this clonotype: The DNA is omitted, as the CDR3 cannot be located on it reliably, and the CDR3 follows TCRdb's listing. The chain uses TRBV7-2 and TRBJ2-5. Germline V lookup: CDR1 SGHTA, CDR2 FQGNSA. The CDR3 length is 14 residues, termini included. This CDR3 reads CASSLSLYQETQYF.

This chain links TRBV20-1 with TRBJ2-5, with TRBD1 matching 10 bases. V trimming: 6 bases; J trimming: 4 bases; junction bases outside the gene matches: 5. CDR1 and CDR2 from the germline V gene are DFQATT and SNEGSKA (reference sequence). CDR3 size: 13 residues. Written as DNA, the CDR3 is TGCAGTGCCAGGACAGGGGGGGGAGAGACCCAGTACTTC. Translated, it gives CSARTGGGETQYF.

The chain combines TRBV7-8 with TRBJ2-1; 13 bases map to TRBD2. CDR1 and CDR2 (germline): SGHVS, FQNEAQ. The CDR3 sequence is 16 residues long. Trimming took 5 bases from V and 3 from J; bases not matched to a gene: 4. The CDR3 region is CASSPWTSGGYNEQFF. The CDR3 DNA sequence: TGTGCCAGCAGCCCCTGGACTAGCGGGGGCTACAATGAGCAGTTCTTC.